The rows below give T cell receptor beta chains drawn from one sample of a study of blood T cell repertoires in COVID-19. Generated by immunoSEQ multiplex PCR, the TCRdb table keeps only in-frame clones and is missing some. Of 100,000 to 150,000 clones listed, roughly four fifths are singletons. The specimen was peripheral blood. These TCRs come from a man aged 55 to 69 with acute or convalescent COVID-19. Each CDR3 is given with its conserved first and last residue. A D gene is named only where the DNA matches it firmly. A clone size is listed for some rows: how often the clone was seen (once, few, many), or a class if it is expanded.

j_gene	v_gene	abundance	d_gene	CDR3nt	CDR3aa
TRBJ2-2	TRBV2	NA	NA	TGTGCCAGCAGTACACAGGGTCCGAACACCGGGGAGCTGTTTTTT	CASSTQGPNTGELFF
TRBJ2-3	TRBV5-1	NA	TRBD2	TGCGCCAGCAGCGGACTAGCGGGCACAGATACGCAGTATTTT	CASSGLAGTDTQYF
TRBJ2-7	TRBV18	few	NA	TGTGCCAGCTCACCCGGACTTGATTCCTACGAGCAGTACTTC	CASSPGLDSYEQYF
TRBJ1-2	TRBV20-1	NA	NA	TGCAGTGCCCCGACAGACTATGGCTACACCTTC	CSAPTDYGYTF
TRBJ1-3	TRBV9	NA	TRBD1	TGTGCCAGCAGTCGGACAGGCTCTGGAAACACCATATATTTT	CASSRTGSGNTIYF
TRBJ2-7	TRBV6-1	few	TRBD1	TGTGCCAGCAGTGAAGGGTGGCAGGGGGTATACGAGCAGTACTTC	CASSEGWQGVYEQYF
TRBJ2-7	TRBV30	NA	TRBD1	TGTGCCTGGAGTAGGGCAGGGGGCGTGAACGAGCAGTACTTC	CAWSRAGGVNEQYF
TRBJ2-5	TRBV29-1	NA	TRBD1	TGCAGCGTTCGGAGGGACAGGGCTCCAGAGACCCAGTACTTC	CSVRRDRAPETQYF
TRBJ2-1	TRBV5-1	once	TRBD2	TGCGCCAGCGGAGAGCTAGCGGGAGGGTACAATGAGCAGTTCTTC	CASGELAGGYNEQFF
TRBJ1-1	TRBV29-1	NA	NA	TGCAGCGTTTATTACAGGGCAGCTGAAGCTTTCTTT	CSVYYRAAEAFF
TRBJ1-5	TRBV4-1	NA	NA	TGCGCCAGCAGCCAACCCCCTCAGGGAACTCAGCCCCAGCATTTT	CASSQPPQGTQPQHF
TRBJ2-7	TRBV9	NA	TRBD1	TGTGCCAGCAGCGTAGGACAGGGGTACTCCTACGAGCAGTACTTC	CASSVGQGYSYEQYF
TRBJ1-2	TRBV28	NA	NA	TGTGCCAGCAGTTTAGTTGGCGGCGGGGTTGGGTACACCTTC	CASSLVGGGVGYTF
TRBJ2-7	TRBV5-1	NA	NA	TGCGCCAGCAGCTCACAGGGTTACGAGCAGTACTTC	CASSSQGYEQYF
TRBJ2-2	TRBV30	NA	TRBD2	TGTGCCTGGAGTGCATCTTTTGGGGAAATCCCGGGACTACCTCTCACCGGGGAGCTGTTTTTT	CAWSASFGEIPGLPLTGELFF
TRBJ2-1	TRBV7-8	NA	NA	TGTGCCAGCAGCTTAGGACTTGGGTTAGGTGAGCAGTTCTTC	CASSLGLGLGEQFF
TRBJ1-2	TRBV7-2	NA	NA	TGTGCCAGCAGCTTAGCCTCTAATTTATTTGGCGGCGAGGGCTACACCTTC	CASSLASNLFGGEGYTF
TRBJ2-1	TRBV29-1	NA	TRBD2	TGCAGCGTTGCTCGCGGGAGTCGGTACAATGAGCAGTTCTTC	CSVARGSRYNEQFF
TRBJ2-7	TRBV18	NA	NA	TGTGCCAGCTCACCACACGGGACTCCCGAGGTCGAGCAGTACTTC	CASSPHGTPEVEQYF
TRBJ2-5	TRBV7-8	NA	TRBD1	TGTGCCAGCAGCTTTCGACAGGGAATACAAGAGACCCAGTACTTC	CASSFRQGIQETQYF
TRBJ2-1	TRBV9	NA	NA	TGTGCCAGCAGCGTAGGGAGCGGCGGTAACAATGAGCAGTTCTTC	CASSVGSGGNNEQFF
TRBJ1-2	TRBV5-6	NA	TRBD1	TGTGCCAGCAGCCGTACAGGGGCCGGCTATGGCTACACCTTC	CASSRTGAGYGYTF
TRBJ1-4	TRBV28	few	TRBD1	TGTGCCAGCAGTACGACAGGGATGGATGAAAAACTGTTTTTT	CASSTTGMDEKLFF
TRBJ2-2	TRBV28	once	NA	TGTGCCAGCAGGGCAAACACCGGGGAGCTGTTTTTT	CASRANTGELFF
TRBJ2-3	TRBV6-4	NA	NA	TGTGCCAGCAGTGACTCGTGGGCAGGGGCAAGCACAGATACGCAGTATTTT	CASSDSWAGASTDTQYF
TRBJ1-2	TRBV2	NA	NA	TGTGCCAGCAGTGACAGGGGAAATGGCTACACCTTC	CASSDRGNGYTF
TRBJ1-1	TRBV6-6	NA	NA	TGTGCCATCAATCCTGGAGGGCAGACCTATGAAGCTTTCTTT	CAINPGGQTYEAFF
TRBJ1-3	TRBV2	NA	NA	TGTGCCAGCAAGGCAGGGAACTCTGGAAACACCATATATTTT	CASKAGNSGNTIYF
TRBJ2-3	TRBV5-1	NA	NA	TGCGCCAGCAGCCCCCCAACAGATACGCAGTATTTT	CASSPPTDTQYF
TRBJ1-4	TRBV4-2	NA	NA	TGTGCCAGCAGCCAAGGACAGACTAATGAAAAACTGTTTTTT	CASSQGQTNEKLFF
TRBJ2-1	TRBV6-6	NA	TRBD1	TGTGCCACCTACACAGGGGGTAGTACCTACAATGAGCAGTTCTTC	CATYTGGSTYNEQFF